The 24 T cell receptor beta chains in this list originate from one sample, sequenced in a study of blood T cell repertoires in COVID-19. Clones were read by immunoSEQ multiplex PCR, and TCRdb kept only the in-frame ones, dropping some. The sample includes 110,000 to 150,000 clones, roughly 79% of them seen just once. The sample comprised peripheral blood. The receptors come from a human donor in a cohort sampled during active COVID-19.

The rearrangement joins TRBV4-2 to TRBJ1-5; unclear D gene. With 1 base removed from V and 5 bases from J, the gap between germline ends came to 6 bases. The germline CDR1 and CDR2 sequences are LGHNA and YNFKEQ. The CDR3 runs 13 residues. CDR3 protein: CASSQAIDQPQHF. The CDR3 DNA is TGTGCCAGCAGCCAAGCAATAGATCAGCCCCAGCATTTT.

This clone was found a few times. The V call is TRBV19, the J call TRBJ1-3, with 8 bases fitting TRBD1. Germline CDR1 LNHDA, CDR2 SQIVND (reference sequence). This CDR3 has 15 amino acids. V was pared by 5 bases and J by 0 bases, with 3 bases of the junction left unmatched. In DNA form, the CDR3 reads TGTGCCAGTAGTTGGGACAGGAGCTCTGGAAACACCATATATTTT. Protein: CASSWDRSSGNTIYF.

This clone has ten or more counts. The chain has TRBV7-9 and TRBJ1-2; 10 nucleotides align to TRBD1. With V trimmed by 3 bases and J by 4 bases, 2 bases remained unmatched. The CDR3 extends over 14 amino acids. Germline V gene sequence: CDR1 SEHNR, CDR2 FQNEAQ (reference sequence). The DNA for the CDR3 is TGTGCCAGCAGCTTGGGACAGGGGACCTATGGCTACACCTTC. Translating it yields CASSLGQGTYGYTF.

The rearrangement uses TRBV19 and TRBJ2-3, with 8 bases fitting TRBD2. Germline values: CDR1 LNHDA, CDR2 SQIVND (reference sequence). The V and J ends lost 11 bases and 5 bases, in that order; junction bases with no gene match: 24. The CDR3 length is 18 residues. In nucleotides, the CDR3 is TGTGCCGCCCTCCACCTGGTCACACGGGAGGGCCGAGTAGATACGCAGTATTTT. Its translation: CAALHLVTREGRVDTQYF. The full variable domain, completed using reference TRBV19 and TRBJ2-3, is DGGITQSPKYLFRKEGQNVTLSCEQNLNHDAMYWYRQDPGQGLRLIYYSQIVNDFQKGDIAEGYSVSREKKESFPLTVTSAQKNPTAFYLCAALHLVTREGRVDTQYFGPGTRLTVL.

V gene TRBV15 combines with J gene TRBJ2-7, with D unresolved. V was cut by 0 bases and J by 0 bases, with 6 bases left in between. CDR3 length: 14 residues. Germline V gene sequence: CDR1 LNHNV, CDR2 YYDKDF (reference sequence). The CDR3 loop reads CATSRDGYSYEQYF. CDR3 in DNA: TGTGCCACCAGCAGAGACGGTTACTCCTACGAGCAGTACTTC.

V usage is TRBV6-6 and J usage is TRBJ2-5, with 7 bases fitting TRBD1. CDR3 length: 14 residues. V lost 0 bases to trimming and J lost 6 bases; unmatched junction nucleotides: 4. Germline lookup yields CDR1 MNHNY and CDR2 SVGAGI (reference sequence). The CDR3 region has the DNA TGTGCCAGCAGTTACTCTGGACAGGCCAAGACCCAGTACTTC. The encoded protein is CASSYSGQAKTQYF.

There are a few counts of this clone. V gene TRBV28 combines with J gene TRBJ2-7; D not resolved. V lost 5 bases, J lost 0 bases, and 14 bases lay in between. Germline V gene data show CDR1 as MDHEN and CDR2 as SYDVKM. This CDR3 has 15 residues. The CDR3 region is CASSTVGGPSYEQYF. CDR3 sequence (DNA): TGTGCCAGCAGTACAGTAGGTGGGCCCTCCTACGAGCAGTACTTC.

As concerns this clone: This sample also contains other DNA sequences that code for the same CDR3. The V gene is TRBV24-1, the J gene TRBJ1-5; D is unclear. The CDR3 has 16 residues. Deletions cut 2 bases from V and 3 bases from J, with 13 bases between. Germline V lookup: CDR1 KGHDR, CDR2 SFDVKD. CDR3: CATSDSAGRDNQPQHF. The CDR3 DNA is TGTGCCACCAGTGATTCTGCGGGGAGGGACAATCAGCCCCAGCATTTT.

V gene TRBV11-3 combines with J gene TRBJ2-7, with 8 bases aligning to TRBD1. Germline V gives CDR1 SGHNT, CDR2 YENEEA. The CDR3 runs 16 residues. With 5 bases clipped from V and 0 bases from J, the junction kept 9 bases outside the gene matches. For the CDR3, the DNA is TGTGCCAGCAGCGATGGACAGGGCCGGGACTCCTACGAGCAGTACTTC. It encodes CASSDGQGRDSYEQYF.

The genes are TRBV20-1 and TRBJ1-5, with 8 bases identical to TRBD1. Germline assignment: CDR1 DFQATT and CDR2 SNEGSKA (reference sequence). The CDR3 is 14 amino acids. Trimming took 3 bases from V and 1 from J; bases not matched to a gene: 2. The CDR3 loop reads CSASRTGSNQPQHF. The CDR3, as DNA: TGCAGTGCTAGTAGGACAGGGAGCAATCAGCCCCAGCATTTT.

This clone was observed many times. The rearrangement links TRBV28 to TRBJ1-2, with TRBD1 matching 7 bases. Trimming cost V 6 bases and J 2 bases; bases outside gene matches: 6. This CDR3 has 14 residues. From germline, CDR1 is MDHEN and CDR2 SYDVKM. For the CDR3, the DNA is TGTGCCAGCAGACAGACAGGGCCCAACTATGGCTACACCTTC. Its translation: CASRQTGPNYGYTF.

This clone turned up a few times. This chain joins TRBV5-1 and TRBJ1-1; TRBD1 aligns across 7 bases. CDR3 length: 14 residues. J gave up 3 bases and V 3 bases, and 5 bases lay outside the gene matches. The V gene's germline CDR1 is SGHRS and CDR2 YFSETQ. For the CDR3, the DNA is TGCGCCAGCAGCTACACAGGGGCCGACACTGAAGCTTTCTTT. This sequence encodes CASSYTGADTEAFF.

The CDR3 DNA reads TGTGCCAGCAGCTTAGAGGCAGGCCCCCTTTACGAGCAGTACTTC. It translates to CASSLEAGPLYEQYF. This chain joins TRBV7-2 and TRBJ2-7; D is ambiguous. The CDR3 sequence is 15 residues long. V lost 1 base and J 4 bases, leaving 14 bases between the germline ends. Germline CDR1 is SGHTA and CDR2 is FQGNSA.

The chain carries TRBV24-1 and TRBJ2-7; weak D call: TRBD2 (5 bases). The V end lost 6 bases, the J end lost 6 bases, and 14 bases lay between the germline ends. CDR1 is KGHDR, CDR2 SFDVKD, per germline. The CDR3 contains 13 residues. The CDR3 bases are TGTGCCACCAGTCATCCGGGATTCGGCGAGCAGTACTTC. Protein product: CATSHPGFGEQYF.

The CDR3 is CASSFYGTVSPLHF. The CDR3 nucleotides read TGCGCCAGCAGCTTTTACGGGACAGTTTCACCCCTCCACTTT. The gene calls are TRBV5-1 and TRBJ1-6; 7 nucleotides line up with TRBD1. CDR1 is SGHRS and CDR2 is YFSETQ in the germline V gene. J gave up 9 bases and V 2 bases, and 5 bases lay outside the gene matches. The CDR3 contains 14 residues.

This clone turned up a few times. This chain joins TRBV5-4 and TRBJ1-4; D remains ambiguous. This CDR3 has 15 amino acids. Germline lookup yields CDR1 SGHNT and CDR2 YYREEE (reference sequence). The V gene lost 0 bases and the J gene lost 3 bases, with 9 bases spanning the gap. In DNA form, the CDR3 reads TGTGCCAGCAGCTTGGAGGCGGCCCCTAATGAAAAACTGTTTTTT. The encoded protein is CASSLEAAPNEKLFF.

The rearrangement links TRBV6-5 to TRBJ2-7; D possibly corresponds to TRBD1 (6 bases). V lost 0 bases to trimming and J lost 4 bases, with 16 bases between them. Looked up from germline, CDR1 is MNHEY and CDR2 is SVGAGI. The CDR3 contains 16 residues. The chain's CDR3 is CASSYSGAGPSYEQYF. The CDR3 bases are TGTGCCAGCAGTTACTCGGGGGCAGGGCCCTCTTACGAGCAGTACTTC.

The rearrangement joins TRBV20-1 to TRBJ1-5; D is possibly TRBD1 (6 bases). Germline V gene data show CDR1 as DFQATT and CDR2 as SNEGSKA (reference sequence). This CDR3 region has 17 residues. V shed 3 bases and J shed 0 bases, with 18 bases lying between them. The CDR3 nucleotides read TGCAGTGCTAGTAAACAGACCGGGACACTTAGCAATCAGCCCCAGCATTTT. It yields the protein CSASKQTGTLSNQPQHF.

The rearrangement links TRBV5-4 to TRBJ2-7; 9 bases are a match to TRBD1. J was trimmed by 3 bases and V by 4 bases; bases with no gene match: 5. Germline loops: CDR1 SGHNT, CDR2 YYREEE (reference sequence). The CDR3 is made up of 14 amino acids. The CDR3 here is CASSQGQGYYEQYF. CDR3 coding DNA: TGTGCCAGCAGCCAAGGACAGGGGTACTACGAGCAGTACTTC.

This clone turned up a few times. The chain employs TRBV7-2 and TRBJ2-1; 7 positions match TRBD2. Germline V CDR1 and CDR2: SGHTA, FQGNSA. With 1 base clipped from V and 7 bases from J, the junction kept 4 bases outside the gene matches. This CDR3 contains 14 residues. Written as DNA, the CDR3 is TGTGCCAGCAGCTTAGGCGGGAGAGGAAATGAGCAGTTCTTC. This gives the protein CASSLGGRGNEQFF.

A single count supports this clone. This chain uses TRBV28 with TRBJ1-3; 7 bases align to TRBD1. CDR1 MDHEN and CDR2 SYDVKM come from the germline V gene. This CDR3 comprises 14 residues. V trimming: 5 bases; J trimming: 2 bases; junction bases outside the gene matches: 3. CDR3: CASSLTGAGNTIYF. The CDR3, as DNA: TGTGCCAGCAGTCTAACAGGGGCTGGAAACACCATATATTTT.

Only a few counts were recorded for this clone. V usage is TRBV18 and J usage is TRBJ2-1; 15 bases agree with TRBD2. V lost 3 bases to trimming and J lost 8 bases; unmatched junction nucleotides: 2. The CDR3 extends over 15 amino acids. The germline gives CDR1 KGHSH, CDR2 LQKENI. CDR3: CASSPGLAGGDEQFF. CDR3 DNA: TGTGCCAGCTCACCGGGACTAGCGGGAGGTGATGAGCAGTTCTTC.

This chain uses TRBV24-1 with TRBJ2-7; 8 positions agree with TRBD1. The germline gives CDR1 KGHDR, CDR2 SFDVKD. The J segment lost 6 bases and the V segment lost 3 bases, leaving 3 bases of the junction unmatched. This CDR3 has 13 residues. CDR3 nucleotides: TGTGCCACCAGTGATGACAGGGGTCTCGAGCAGTACTTC. It encodes CATSDDRGLEQYF.

This clone has only a few counts. The chain recombines TRBV4-3 with TRBJ1-3; D unclear. CDR1 and CDR2 (germline): LGHNA, YSLEER. Trimming removed 1 base from V and 0 bases from J, with 4 bases in between. The CDR3 totals 14 residues. The CDR3 nucleotides are TGCGCCAGCAGCCAAGTTCGCTCTGGAAACACCATATATTTT. Protein product: CASSQVRSGNTIYF.